Listed below are T cell receptor beta chains from one sample, sequenced in a study of blood T cell repertoires in COVID-19. TCRdb's copy holds only in-frame clones and misses some; the assay was immunoSEQ multiplex PCR. The repertoire holds 350,000 to 450,000 clones, with more than 75% as singletons. Sequencing used PBMCs or T cells enriched from blood (not recorded which). These receptors were collected from a man aged 35-49 years in a cohort exposed to, infected with or recovered from COVID-19 (not recorded which). Both conserved end residues are part of each CDR3. The order of the fields is clone size, J gene, V gene, D gene, CDR3 protein, CDR3 DNA. A D gene is named only where the DNA matches it firmly. Clone size, where shown, is once, few, many, or a class for clones that have expanded.

clone size: few
J gene: TRBJ1-2
V gene: TRBV5-4
D gene: TRBD1
CDR3 protein: CASSTGTGGYGYTF
CDR3 DNA: TGTGCCAGCAGTACCGGGACAGGGGGATATGGCTACACCTTC

clone size: -
J gene: TRBJ1-1
V gene: TRBV11-2
D gene: -
CDR3 protein: CASSSAVAQGFGEAFF
CDR3 DNA: TGTGCCAGCAGCTCGGCTGTGGCTCAGGGATTTGGTGAAGCTTTCTTT

clone size: -
J gene: TRBJ2-5
V gene: TRBV7-6
D gene: -
CDR3 protein: CASSSTGHSGETQYF
CDR3 DNA: TGTGCCAGCAGCTCAACGGGTCATTCAGGGGAGACCCAGTACTTC

clone size: -
J gene: TRBJ1-3
V gene: TRBV6-6
D gene: TRBD1
CDR3 protein: CASSPQGTGIAGNTIYF
CDR3 DNA: TGTGCCAGCAGTCCCCAGGGGACAGGGATCGCTGGAAACACCATATATTTT

clone size: once
J gene: TRBJ1-1
V gene: TRBV18
D gene: -
CDR3 protein: CASSPVPQQNTEAFF
CDR3 DNA: TGTGCCAGCTCACCAGTCCCACAGCAGAACACTGAAGCTTTCTTT

clone size: -
J gene: TRBJ1-5
V gene: TRBV15
D gene: -
CDR3 protein: CATSREGSNQPQHF
CDR3 DNA: TGTGCCACCAGCAGAGAGGGCAGCAATCAGCCCCAGCATTTT

clone size: -
J gene: TRBJ2-2
V gene: TRBV6-5
D gene: -
CDR3 protein: CASSKTTGELFF
CDR3 DNA: TGTGCCAGCAGTAAAACTACCGGGGAGCTGTTTTTT

clone size: -
J gene: TRBJ1-2
V gene: TRBV14
D gene: -
CDR3 protein: CASSQIVNYGYTF
CDR3 DNA: TGTGCCAGCAGCCAAATCGTTAACTATGGCTACACCTTC

clone size: -
J gene: TRBJ1-3
V gene: TRBV7-2
D gene: -
CDR3 protein: CASSRVVGEGNTIYF
CDR3 DNA: TGTGCCAGCAGCCGGGTCGTCGGGGAAGGAAACACCATATATTTT

clone size: few
J gene: TRBJ2-7
V gene: TRBV20-1
D gene: -
CDR3 protein: CSVQHSYEQYF
CDR3 DNA: TGCAGTGTTCAACATTCCTACGAGCAGTACTTC

clone size: -
J gene: TRBJ2-7
V gene: TRBV18
D gene: -
CDR3 protein: CASSPTGTYEQYF
CDR3 DNA: TGTGCCAGCTCACCAACAGGGACCTACGAGCAGTACTTC

clone size: -
J gene: TRBJ2-5
V gene: TRBV29-1
D gene: TRBD1
CDR3 protein: CSANHRGRWQETQYF
CDR3 DNA: TGCAGCGCCAACCACAGGGGGAGGTGGCAAGAGACCCAGTACTTC

clone size: -
J gene: TRBJ2-2
V gene: TRBV5-1
D gene: TRBD2
CDR3 protein: CASSLDGTSGRPGELFF
CDR3 DNA: TGCGCCAGCAGCTTGGACGGGACTAGCGGGAGGCCCGGGGAGCTGTTTTTT

clone size: once
J gene: TRBJ1-2
V gene: TRBV10-3
D gene: TRBD1
CDR3 protein: CAISGRTGPTDYGYTF
CDR3 DNA: TGTGCCATCAGTGGGCGGACAGGCCCTACTGACTATGGCTACACCTTC

clone size: -
J gene: TRBJ2-2
V gene: TRBV15
D gene: TRBD2
CDR3 protein: CATSGGGVDTGELFF
CDR3 DNA: TGTGCCACCAGCGGGGGGGGAGTCGACACCGGGGAGCTGTTTTTT